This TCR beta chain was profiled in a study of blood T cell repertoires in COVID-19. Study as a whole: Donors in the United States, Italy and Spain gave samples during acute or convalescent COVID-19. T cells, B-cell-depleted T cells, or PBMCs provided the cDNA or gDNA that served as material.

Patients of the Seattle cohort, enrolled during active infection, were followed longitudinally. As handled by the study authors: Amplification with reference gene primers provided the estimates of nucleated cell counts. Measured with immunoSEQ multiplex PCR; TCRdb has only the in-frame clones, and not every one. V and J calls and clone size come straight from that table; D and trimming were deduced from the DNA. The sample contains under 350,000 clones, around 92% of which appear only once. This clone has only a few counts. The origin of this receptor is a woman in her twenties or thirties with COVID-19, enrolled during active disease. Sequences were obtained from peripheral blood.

In DNA form, the CDR3 reads TGTGCCAGCAGTGCTCCCCCAGGGGCGAACACTGAAGCTTTCTTT. Its protein is CASSAPPGANTEAFF. The V call is TRBV25-1, the J call TRBJ1-1; D might be TRBD1 (6 bases). This CDR3 spans 15 amino acids. The V gene lost 4 bases and the J gene lost 1 base, with 13 bases spanning the gap. Per germline, CDR1 MGHDK and CDR2 SYGVNS.